The present entry profiles one TCR beta chain with its context. These data come from a study of blood T cell repertoires in COVID-19. In the authors' workflow: Amplification from reference gene primers served as the basis for estimated nucleated cell counts. Sequencing was performed with immunoSEQ multiplex PCR; in TCRdb, only in-frame clones are kept and a portion is missing. V, J and clone size reflect that table, while D and trimming were determined from the DNA. The sample holds around 30,000 clones, about 89% seen once. The CDR3 length is 15 residues. Trimming pared 1 base from V and 2 bases from J, leaving 12 bases between. Germline V gene sequence: CDR1 LGHNA, CDR2 YNFKEQ.

Sequences were obtained from peripheral blood. This chain connects TRBV4-2 to TRBJ2-7; TRBD2 is a possible D gene (6 bases). This sequence originates from a human donor in a cohort sampled during active COVID-19. Here the CDR3 reads CASSQGDSPTYEQYF. The CDR3 region has the DNA TGTGCCAGCAGCCAAGGGGACTCACCGACCTACGAGCAGTACTTC.